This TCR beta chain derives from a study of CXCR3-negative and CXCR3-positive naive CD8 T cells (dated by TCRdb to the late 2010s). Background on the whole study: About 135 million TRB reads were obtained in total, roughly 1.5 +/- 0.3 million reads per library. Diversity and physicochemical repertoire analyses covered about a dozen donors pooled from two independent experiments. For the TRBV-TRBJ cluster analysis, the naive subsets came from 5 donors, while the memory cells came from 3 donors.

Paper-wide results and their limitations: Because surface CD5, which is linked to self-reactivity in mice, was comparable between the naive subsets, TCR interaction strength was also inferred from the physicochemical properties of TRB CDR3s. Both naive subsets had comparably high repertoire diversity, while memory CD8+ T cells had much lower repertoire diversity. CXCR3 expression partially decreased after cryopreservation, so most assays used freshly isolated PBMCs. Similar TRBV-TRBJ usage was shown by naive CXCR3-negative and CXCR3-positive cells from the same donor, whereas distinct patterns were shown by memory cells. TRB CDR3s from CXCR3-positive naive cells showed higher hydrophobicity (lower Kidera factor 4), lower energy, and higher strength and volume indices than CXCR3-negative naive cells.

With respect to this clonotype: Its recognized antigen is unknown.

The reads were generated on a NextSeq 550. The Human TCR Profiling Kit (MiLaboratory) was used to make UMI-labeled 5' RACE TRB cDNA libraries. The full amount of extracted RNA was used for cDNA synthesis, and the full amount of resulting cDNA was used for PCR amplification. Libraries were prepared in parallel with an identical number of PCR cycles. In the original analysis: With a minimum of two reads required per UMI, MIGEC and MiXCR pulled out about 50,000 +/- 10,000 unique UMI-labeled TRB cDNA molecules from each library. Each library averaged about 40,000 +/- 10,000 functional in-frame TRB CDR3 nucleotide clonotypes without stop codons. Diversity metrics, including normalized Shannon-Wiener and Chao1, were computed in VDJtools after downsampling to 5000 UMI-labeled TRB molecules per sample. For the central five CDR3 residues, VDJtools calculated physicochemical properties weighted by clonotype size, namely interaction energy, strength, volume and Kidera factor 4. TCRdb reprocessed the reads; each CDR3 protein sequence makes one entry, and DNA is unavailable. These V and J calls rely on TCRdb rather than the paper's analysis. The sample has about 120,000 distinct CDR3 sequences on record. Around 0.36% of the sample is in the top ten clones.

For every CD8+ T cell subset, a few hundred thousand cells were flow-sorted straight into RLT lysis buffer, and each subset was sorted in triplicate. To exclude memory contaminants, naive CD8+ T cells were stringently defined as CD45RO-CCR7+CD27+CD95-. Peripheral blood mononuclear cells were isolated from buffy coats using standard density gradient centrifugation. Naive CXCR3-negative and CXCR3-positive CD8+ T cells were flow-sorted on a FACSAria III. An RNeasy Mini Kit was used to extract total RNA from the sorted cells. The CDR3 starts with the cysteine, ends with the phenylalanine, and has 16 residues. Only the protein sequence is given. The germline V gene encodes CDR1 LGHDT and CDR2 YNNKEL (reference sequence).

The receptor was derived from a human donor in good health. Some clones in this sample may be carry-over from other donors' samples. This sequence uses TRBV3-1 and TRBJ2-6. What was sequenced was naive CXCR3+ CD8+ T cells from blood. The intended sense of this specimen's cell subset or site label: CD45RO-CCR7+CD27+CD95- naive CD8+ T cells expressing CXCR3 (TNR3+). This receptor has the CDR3 CASSQPTVSGANVLTF.